The rows below give T cell receptor beta chains drawn from one sample of a study of blood T cell repertoires in COVID-19. Generated by immunoSEQ multiplex PCR, the TCRdb table keeps only in-frame clones and is missing some. The table shows 200,000 to 300,000 clones, with 81% occurring only once. The sequencing sample was made of peripheral blood. The receptors here all came from a woman aged 80 or over with COVID-19, enrolled during active disease. The CDR3 runs from the conserved cysteine through the conserved F or W. The D gene is left open where the match is weak. The size entry is marked missing in some rows and otherwise reads once, few, many or a size class.

d_call	v_call	j_call	clone_size	cdr3_aa	cdr3_nt
TRBD1	TRBV11-2	TRBJ2-1	.	CASSLVQGGNEQFF	TGTGCCAGCAGCTTAGTACAGGGGGGCAATGAGCAGTTCTTC
.	TRBV5-8	TRBJ1-5	few	CASSATGSLSNQPQHF	TGTGCCAGCAGCGCTACAGGGTCCCTTAGCAATCAGCCCCAGCATTTT
.	TRBV18	TRBJ1-5	.	CASSDTYSNQPQHF	TGTGCCAGCTCAGACACCTATAGCAATCAGCCCCAGCATTTT
.	TRBV15	TRBJ1-1	.	CATSRGGTPYTEAFF	TGTGCCACCAGCAGAGGAGGCACACCCTACACTGAAGCTTTCTTT
.	TRBV5-1	TRBJ1-2	.	CASSLAGRGNDGYTF	TGCGCCAGCAGCTTGGCTGGTAGGGGGAACGATGGCTACACCTTC
TRBD1	TRBV27	TRBJ2-1	.	CASRGDRDSYNEQFF	TGTGCCAGCAGGGGGGACAGGGACTCCTACAATGAGCAGTTCTTC
.	TRBV15	TRBJ1-1	.	CATSRVSGEGDTEAFF	TGTGCCACCAGCAGAGTATCGGGGGAAGGCGACACTGAAGCTTTCTTT
.	TRBV27	TRBJ1-5	.	CASRPPGGNQPQHF	TGTGCCAGCCGCCCCCCAGGGGGCAATCAGCCCCAGCATTTT
.	TRBV19	TRBJ1-4	.	CASSTPTGGADEKLFF	TGTGCCAGTAGTACCCCGACAGGTGGAGCGGATGAAAAACTGTTTTTT
TRBD1	TRBV7-8	TRBJ2-7	.	CASRLIGTGSYEQYF	TGTGCCAGCAGACTTATCGGGACAGGGTCCTACGAGCAGTACTTC
TRBD1	TRBV30	TRBJ1-2	.	CAWSTPDRGHGYTF	TGTGCCTGGAGTACCCCAGACAGGGGTCATGGCTACACCTTC
.	TRBV9	TRBJ2-2	many	CASNRVFTGELFF	TGTGCCAGCAACAGGGTCTTCACCGGGGAGCTGTTTTTT
.	TRBV7-3	TRBJ2-1	.	CASSLAGSYNEQFF	TGTGCCAGCAGCTTAGCGGGGTCTTACAATGAGCAGTTCTTC
TRBD1	TRBV29-1	TRBJ1-2	few	CSAGGRQGAFGYTF	TGCAGCGCAGGGGGGCGGCAGGGGGCTTTTGGCTACACCTTC
TRBD2	TRBV7-2	TRBJ2-5	.	CASSFRITAGGHKTQYF	TGTGCCAGCAGCTTCCGTATTACGGCGGGGGGTCATAAGACCCAGTACTTC
TRBD1	TRBV19	TRBJ1-5	.	CASSDPRDSYSNQPQHF	TGTGCCAGTAGTGACCCTCGGGACAGTTATAGCAATCAGCCCCAGCATTTT
.	TRBV6-6	TRBJ1-1	.	CASSGQGYTEAFF	TGTGCCAGCAGCGGCCAGGGGTACACTGAAGCTTTCTTT
TRBD1	TRBV6-2/TRBV6-3	TRBJ1-2	.	CASSTRTGIFYGYTF	TGTGCCAGCAGTACCCGGACAGGGATATTCTATGGCTACACCTTC
TRBD2	TRBV9	TRBJ2-3	once	CASSVELAGGTDTQYF	TGTGCCAGCAGCGTAGAACTAGCGGGAGGAACAGATACGCAGTATTTT
.	TRBV27	TRBJ1-4	.	CASSSRGAGEKLFF	TGTGCCAGCAGTTCCAGGGGCGCTGGGGAAAAACTGTTTTTT
TRBD1	TRBV29-1	TRBJ1-2	few	CSVEATGGPYGYTF	TGCAGCGTTGAAGCTACAGGGGGCCCCTATGGCTACACCTTC
.	TRBV2	TRBJ1-2	few	CASSVLQGTNYGYTF	TGTGCCAGCAGTGTCCTACAGGGTACTAACTATGGCTACACCTTC
TRBD1	TRBV6-5	TRBJ2-7	.	CASSPKGGRTYEQYF	TGTGCCAGCAGCCCAAAAGGGGGCAGAACCTACGAGCAGTACTTC
TRBD1	TRBV5-6	TRBJ1-3	.	CASSPLPGQGGTIYF	TGTGCCAGCAGTCCTCTCCCTGGACAGGGTGGCACCATATATTTT
TRBD2	TRBV9	TRBJ2-2	.	CASSVVSGSGELFF	TGTGCCAGCAGCGTAGTTAGCGGGTCCGGGGAGCTGTTTTTT
.	TRBV30	TRBJ2-3	few	CAWSGAPLADTQYF	TGTGCCTGGAGTGGGGCCCCCCTGGCGGATACGCAGTATTTT
TRBD2	TRBV7-3	TRBJ2-1	.	CASSLFSTGTSGRASYNEQFF	TGTGCCAGCAGCCTATTTTCAACCGGGACTAGCGGGAGGGCCTCCTACAATGAGCAGTTCTTC
.	TRBV6-2/TRBV6-3	TRBJ1-5	.	CASSLGTLGNQPQHF	TGTGCCAGCAGCCTCGGGACACTTGGCAATCAGCCCCAGCATTTT
TRBD2	TRBV7-2	TRBJ2-1	.	CASSGTGLAGSKDNEQFF	TGTGCCAGCAGCGGAACGGGACTAGCGGGATCTAAAGACAATGAGCAGTTCTTC
TRBD2	TRBV5-4	TRBJ2-3	.	CASSLAGSISTDTQYF	TGTGCCAGCAGCCTAGCGGGGTCTATAAGCACAGATACGCAGTATTTT
TRBD1	TRBV3-1/TRBV3-2	TRBJ1-3	.	CASSFGTGAGNTIYF	TGTGCCAGCAGCTTTGGGACAGGGGCTGGAAACACCATATATTTT
.	TRBV4-2	TRBJ1-5	.	CASSQDPDQPQHF	TGTGCCAGCAGCCAAGACCCTGATCAGCCCCAGCATTTT
.	TRBV19	TRBJ1-2	few	CASSIHPGAGRAGYTF	TGTGCCAGTAGTATTCACCCCGGGGCAGGGAGGGCAGGCTACACCTTC
.	TRBV2	TRBJ2-5	.	CASSDRVETQYF	TGTGCCAGCAGTGACAGGGTAGAGACCCAGTACTTC
.	TRBV7-2	TRBJ2-5	.	CASTLSGQETQYF	TGTGCCAGCACTCTCAGCGGACAAGAGACCCAGTACTTC
.	TRBV2	TRBJ1-3	.	CASSVQGTRSGNTIYF	TGTGCCAGCAGTGTTCAGGGGACCCGCTCTGGAAACACCATATATTTT
TRBD2	TRBV15	TRBJ2-5	.	CATSPSGRAAWETQYF	TGTGCCACCAGTCCTAGCGGGAGGGCCGCGTGGGAGACCCAGTACTTC
.	TRBV15	TRBJ1-4	.	CATSRDSSPQGEGGEKLFF	TGTGCCACCAGCAGAGATTCTTCCCCGCAGGGAGAAGGGGGTGAAAAACTGTTTTTT
.	TRBV24-1	TRBJ2-1	.	CATSEAGWLSEQFF	TGTGCCACCAGTGAGGCAGGGTGGTTGAGTGAGCAGTTCTTC
.	TRBV27	TRBJ1-1	few	CATRKTAGTEAFF	TGTGCCACCCGGAAGACGGCGGGCACTGAAGCTTTCTTT
.	TRBV25-1	TRBJ1-2	.	CASSGAGRGYGYTF	TGTGCCAGCAGTGGGGCGGGGAGGGGCTATGGCTACACCTTC
.	TRBV5-1	TRBJ2-7	.	CASSLVARLNEQYF	TGCGCCAGCAGCTTGGTGGCTAGGCTGAACGAGCAGTACTTC
.	TRBV7-2	TRBJ1-2	.	CASSLVTDNYGYTF	TGTGCCAGCAGCTTAGTAACAGACAACTATGGCTACACCTTC
.	TRBV12-3/TRBV12-4	TRBJ1-2	.	CASTVGVPYGYTF	TGTGCCAGCACCGTAGGGGTGCCCTATGGCTACACCTTC
TRBD2	TRBV5-4	TRBJ2-3	.	CASSWRGGWTSRADTQYF	TGTGCCAGCAGCTGGCGGGGCGGTTGGACTAGCCGCGCAGATACGCAGTATTTT